The clone carrying this T cell receptor beta chain has more than one count but fewer than ten. This sample was included in a study of patients and donors after allogeneic stem cell transplantation. The CDR3 contains 18 residues. Germline V CDR1 and CDR2: DFQATT, SNEGSKA (reference sequence). V was pared by 3 bases and J by 4 bases, with 15 bases of the junction left unmatched. In TCRdb, the RT-PCR reads were re-called with MiXCR into one record per CDR3 protein. The sample includes hundreds of thousands of distinct CDR3 sequences, 16% seen only once; the top ten take about 7%. The genes are TRBV20-1 and TRBJ2-3; 11 bases line up with TRBD2. The TCR comes from a human donor who was either an allogeneic HSCT recipient or a stem cell or donor lymphocyte infusion donor (not recorded which). It is not recorded whose cells these are; they may come from a transplant donor. The sequencing sample was made of blood, either unsorted or a sorted T cell fraction (not recorded which). CDR3 in amino acids: CSASASGRTILRPDTQYF. CDR3 nucleotides: TGCAGTGCTAGTGCTAGCGGGAGGACCATCCTAAGACCAGATACGCAGTATTTT.